This is a list of T cell receptor beta chains from one sample in a study of cytomegalovirus exposure and HLA in healthy donors. This table comes from immunoSEQ multiplex PCR, and its TCRdb copy is limited to in-frame clones, with some not included. The sample totals 75,000 to 95,000 clones. Sequencing input: PBMCs. The receptors were sampled from a woman aged 60-75 years in good health and CMV-seronegative. CDR3s include the opening cysteine and the closing phenylalanine or tryptophan. The D gene is left open where the match is weak.

j_gene | v_gene | d_gene | CDR3aa | CDR3nt
TRBJ2-7 | TRBV7-2 | . | CASSLAALPTYEQYF | TGTGCCAGCAGCTTAGCAGCCCTACCTACCTACGAGCAGTACTTC
TRBJ2-6 | TRBV6-6 | . | CASSSQGLSGANVLTF | TGTGCCAGCAGTTCTCAGGGACTCTCTGGGGCCAACGTCCTGACTTTC
TRBJ2-1 | TRBV9 | TRBD2 | CASWRLAGENEQFF | TGTGCCAGCTGGCGGTTAGCGGGAGAGAATGAGCAGTTCTTC
TRBJ2-3 | TRBV5-1 | . | CASSPGADTQYF | TGCGCCAGCTCTCCAGGGGCAGATACGCAGTATTTT
TRBJ1-5 | TRBV6-5 | . | CASSLAQGFAQPQHF | TGTGCCAGCAGCTTAGCACAGGGTTTTGCTCAGCCCCAGCATTTT
TRBJ1-3 | TRBV6-1 | . | CASSVLDRSSGNTIYF | TGTGCCAGCAGTGTTTTAGACAGGAGCTCTGGAAACACCATATATTTT
TRBJ2-5 | TRBV5-1 | . | CASSLVEGGETQYF | TGCGCCAGCAGCTTGGTAGAGGGAGGAGAGACCCAGTACTTC
TRBJ1-1 | TRBV19 | TRBD1 | CATATGGATEAFF | TGTGCCACTGCTACAGGGGGAGCCACTGAAGCTTTCTTT
TRBJ1-5 | TRBV28 | . | CASGRSNQPQHF | TGTGCCAGCGGGAGGAGCAATCAGCCCCAGCATTTT
TRBJ2-2 | TRBV25-1 | TRBD1 | CASSDVRGLNGELFF | TGTGCCAGCAGCGACGTCAGGGGGCTTAACGGGGAGCTGTTTTTT
TRBJ1-1 | TRBV27 | . | CASSPGPGRQATEAFF | TGTGCCAGCAGCCCAGGGCCCGGCCGGCAGGCCACTGAAGCTTTCTTT
TRBJ1-1 | TRBV6-1 | . | CASSERTPVNTEAFF | TGTGCCAGCAGTGAACGGACACCCGTGAACACTGAAGCTTTCTTT
TRBJ2-1 | TRBV2 | . | CASRMDSNNEQFF | TGTGCCAGCAGGATGGACAGTAACAATGAGCAGTTCTTC
TRBJ1-2 | TRBV5-6 | . | CASSGLGRYYGYTF | TGTGCCAGCAGTGGACTTGGAAGGTACTATGGCTACACCTTC
TRBJ2-3 | TRBV7-2 | . | CASSITRDSADTQYF | TGTGCCAGCAGCATAACGAGGGATAGCGCAGATACGCAGTATTTT
TRBJ2-5 | TRBV19 | TRBD2 | CASSFGGDLSGSTGGTQYF | TGTGCCAGTAGTTTCGGGGGCGATCTGAGCGGGAGTACTGGAGGGACCCAGTACTTC
TRBJ2-1 | TRBV29-1 | . | CSVVSGGKVNEQFF | TGCAGCGTTGTATCCGGGGGTAAAGTTAATGAGCAGTTCTTC
TRBJ2-7 | TRBV18 | TRBD1 | CASSRNRQGRSEQYF | TGTGCCAGCTCACGAAATAGACAGGGACGATCCGAGCAGTACTTC
TRBJ2-3 | TRBV28 | TRBD1 | CASSPGGGMADTQYF | TGTGCCAGCAGTCCAGGGGGCGGGATGGCAGATACGCAGTATTTT
TRBJ2-5 | TRBV27 | . | CASSLSISAGAQETQYF | TGTGCCAGCAGTTTATCGATCTCGGCGGGGGCCCAAGAGACCCAGTACTTC
TRBJ1-5 | TRBV15 | TRBD1 | CATSVDRGSQPQHF | TGTGCCACCAGCGTCGACAGGGGCAGCCAGCCCCAGCATTTT
TRBJ1-1 | TRBV19 | . | CASRKQGDTEAFF | TGTGCCAGTAGAAAACAGGGCGACACTGAAGCTTTCTTT
TRBJ1-5 | TRBV27 | . | CASSLTGFQPQHF | TGTGCCAGCAGTTTAACAGGGTTTCAGCCCCAGCATTTT
TRBJ1-3 | TRBV13 | . | CASSLHRVSSGNTIYF | TGTGCCAGCAGCTTACACCGGGTAAGCTCTGGAAACACCATATATTTT
TRBJ2-1 | TRBV18 | . | CASSPLALNEQFF | TGTGCCAGCTCACCGTTAGCCCTAAATGAGCAGTTCTTC
TRBJ2-7 | TRBV7-9 | . | CASSLALGYNNEQYF | TGTGCCAGCAGCTTAGCGCTAGGCTATAACAACGAGCAGTACTTC
TRBJ2-7 | TRBV5-1 | TRBD2 | CASSPGTSGLSYEQYF | TGCGCCAGCAGCCCAGGGACTAGCGGGCTATCCTACGAGCAGTACTTC
TRBJ1-5 | TRBV15 | TRBD1 | CATSRKRQGSVQPQHF | TGTGCCACCAGCAGAAAACGACAGGGGTCAGTTCAGCCCCAGCATTTT
TRBJ1-1 | TRBV7-2 | TRBD1 | CASSLVRGLTEAFF | TGTGCCAGCAGCTTAGTGAGGGGGCTCACTGAAGCTTTCTTT